These T cell receptor beta chains were read from a single sample in a study of T-cell memory formation after mild COVID-19. TCRdb recomputed calls from the 5' RACE reads with MiXCR, one row per CDR3 protein. This table holds nearly 110,000 distinct CDR3 sequences, around 15% found once. The sample consisted of PBMCs or a T cell subset sorted from them (not recorded which). The receptor set was obtained from a man in his late teens or twenties who had mild COVID-19 (a few samples of this study predate the infection). Cell type and time point are not known. The CDR3 runs from the conserved cysteine through the conserved F or W. Fields, in order: V gene, D gene, J gene, clone size, CDR3 DNA, CDR3 protein. The D gene is left open where the match is weak. The size field is filled for only some rows; it gives once, few, many or a size class.

TRBV7-9	.	TRBJ2-5	many	TGTGCCAGCAACCGGGACCTAGGGAAAGAGACCCAGTACTTC	CASNRDLGKETQYF
TRBV14	.	TRBJ2-1	few	TGTGCCAGCAGCCAAGTACGAGGGGGTGAGCAGTTCTTC	CASSQVRGGEQFF
TRBV7-7	TRBD2	TRBJ2-1	.	TGTGCCAGCAGTGCACTAGCGGGGGGTCTCAATGAGCAGTTCTTC	CASSALAGGLNEQFF
TRBV12-5	.	TRBJ2-2	.	TGTGCTAGTGGTTGGGGGCCGCAGGGGCCCGACCTCGGGGAGCTGTTTTTT	CASGWGPQGPDLGELFF
TRBV9	.	TRBJ2-5	few	TGTGCCAGCAGCGTATCGGGGGGCCGGGAGACCCAGTACTTC	CASSVSGGRETQYF
TRBV5-1	.	TRBJ2-2	few	TGCGCCAGCAGACGGGACACGGCGAACACCGGGGAGCTGTTTTTT	CASRRDTANTGELFF
TRBV4-1	.	TRBJ2-5	few	TGCGCCAGCAGCCAAGTGGCGGGGCTTTCGTCCCAGTACTTC	CASSQVAGLSSQYF
TRBV12-3/TRBV12-4	TRBD1	TRBJ2-1	few	TGTGCCAGCAGCGCACAGGGGGACAATGAGCAGTTCTTC	CASSAQGDNEQFF
TRBV18	TRBD1	TRBJ1-5	.	TGTGCCAGCTCACCAAAGACTCGACAGGGTGGCAATCAGCCCCAGCATTTT	CASSPKTRQGGNQPQHF
TRBV4-1	.	TRBJ1-1	few	TGCGCCAGCAGCCAAGATCAAGACACTGAAGCTTTCTTT	CASSQDQDTEAFF
TRBV4-2	.	TRBJ2-7	many	TGTGCCAGCAGCCCGGACACATCCTACGAGCAGTACTTC	CASSPDTSYEQYF
TRBV13	.	TRBJ2-6	.	TGTGCCAGCAGCTTATGGGGGCCGGGGGCCAACGTCCTGACTTTC	CASSLWGPGANVLTF
TRBV7-9	.	TRBJ2-7	.	TGTGCCAGCAGCCCGGTAACGGCCTACGAGCAGTACTTC	CASSPVTAYEQYF
TRBV29-1	.	TRBJ2-1	.	TGCAGCGTTGAAGATTTGTCGGAGCAGTTCTTC	CSVEDLSEQFF
TRBV12-3/TRBV12-4	.	TRBJ2-5	.	TGTGCCAGCAGTCTGATCGGGGGCGGAGAGACCCAGTACTTC	CASSLIGGGETQYF
TRBV20-1	TRBD2	TRBJ2-7	few	TGCAGTGCTGGAACTAGCGGGGGGATCTCCTACGAGCAGTACTTC	CSAGTSGGISYEQYF
TRBV21-1	.	TRBJ2-4	.	TGTGCCAGCAGCAAAGCGCCAGCAATCGCCAAAAACATTCAGTACTTC	CASSKAPAIAKNIQYF
TRBV7-2	.	TRBJ2-5	many	TGTGCCAGCAGCTTAGCGCAGGGGTGGCAAGAGACCCAGTACTTC	CASSLAQGWQETQYF
TRBV4-2	.	TRBJ2-1	.	TGTGCCAGCAGCCAAGATTTCTACAATGAGCAGTTCTTC	CASSQDFYNEQFF
TRBV27	TRBD1	TRBJ2-5	few	TGTGCCAGCAGTCCGAACCCAGGGGGCGCCTTCCAAGAGACCCAGTACTTC	CASSPNPGGAFQETQYF
TRBV12-3/TRBV12-4	.	TRBJ1-2	few	TGTGCCAGCAGTTCAGTTACCCCTAACTATGGCTACACCTTC	CASSSVTPNYGYTF
TRBV12-3/TRBV12-4	TRBD1	TRBJ2-1	.	TGTGCCAGCAGTTTTTGGCAGGGGGAAAATGAGCAGTTCTTC	CASSFWQGENEQFF
TRBV4-1	.	TRBJ2-7	few	TGCGCCAGCAGCCAAGGGCCAGTCTCCTACGAGCAGTACTTC	CASSQGPVSYEQYF
TRBV7-9	TRBD1	TRBJ2-7	many	TGTGCCAGCAGCCGACAGGGGAACTGGTACGAGCAGTACTTC	CASSRQGNWYEQYF
TRBV9	TRBD2	TRBJ2-3	.	TGTGCCAGAAGCGATAGCGGGGAGAGGTCAGATACGCAGTATTTT	CARSDSGERSDTQYF
TRBV7-8	.	TRBJ2-2	.	TGTGCCAGCAGCTTAGCAGGCAGGAGCACCGGGGAGCTGTTTTTT	CASSLAGRSTGELFF
TRBV29-1	.	TRBJ2-1	.	TGCAGCGTTGTTTCGTCGGCGGAAAGCTCCTACAATGAGCAGTTCTTC	CSVVSSAESSYNEQFF
TRBV7-9	TRBD1	TRBJ2-1	few	TGTGCCAGCAGTGTCAGGACAGGGGGCGACCATGAGCAGTTCTTC	CASSVRTGGDHEQFF
TRBV27	.	TRBJ2-3	few	TGTGCCAGCAGTCCCCTCGTCGGGGAAGGCACAGATACGCAGTATTTT	CASSPLVGEGTDTQYF